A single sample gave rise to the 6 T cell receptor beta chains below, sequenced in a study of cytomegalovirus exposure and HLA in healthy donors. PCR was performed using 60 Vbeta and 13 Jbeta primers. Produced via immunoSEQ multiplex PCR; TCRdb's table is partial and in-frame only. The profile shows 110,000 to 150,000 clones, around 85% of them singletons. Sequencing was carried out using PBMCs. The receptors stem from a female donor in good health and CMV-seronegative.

The CDR3 DNA sequence: TGTGCCAGCAGCTTCACCGGGACTAGCGGCACAGATACGCAGTATTTT. Protein: CASSFTGTSGTDTQYF. The chain links TRBV9 to TRBJ2-3; TRBD2 matches at 10 bases. V shed 4 bases, J shed 1 base, and the junction held 6 bases outside the gene matches. The V gene's germline CDR1 is SGDLS and CDR2 YYNGEE. CDR3 length equals 16 residues.

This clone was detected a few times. Here the CDR3 DNA reads TGTGCCAGCAGTCGCGACAGGGGGAACACTGAAGCTTTCTTT. Translation: CASSRDRGNTEAFF. The rearrangement uses TRBV6-5 and TRBJ1-1; TRBD1 aligns across 8 bases. The CDR3 spans 14 residues. Germline V lookup: CDR1 MNHEY, CDR2 SVGAGI. V lost 5 bases to trimming and J lost 1 base; unmatched junction nucleotides: 3.

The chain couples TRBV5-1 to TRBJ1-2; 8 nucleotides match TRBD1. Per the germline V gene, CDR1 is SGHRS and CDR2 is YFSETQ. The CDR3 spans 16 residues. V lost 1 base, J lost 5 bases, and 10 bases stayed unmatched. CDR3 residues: CASSLMKNTGGYGYTF. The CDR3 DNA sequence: TGCGCCAGCAGCTTGATGAAAAATACAGGGGGGTATGGCTACACCTTC. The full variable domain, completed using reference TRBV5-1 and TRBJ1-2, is KAGVTQTPRYLIKTRGQQVTLSCSPISGHRSVSWYQQTPGQGLQFLFEYFSETQRNKGNFPGRFSGRQFSNSRSEMNVSTLELGDSALYLCASSLMKNTGGYGYTFGSGTRLTVV.

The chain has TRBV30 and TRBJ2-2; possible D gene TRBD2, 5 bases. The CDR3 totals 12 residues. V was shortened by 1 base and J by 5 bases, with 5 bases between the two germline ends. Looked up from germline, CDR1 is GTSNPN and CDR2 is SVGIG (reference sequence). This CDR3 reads CAWSGGTGELFF. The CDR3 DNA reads TGTGCCTGGAGTGGCGGGACCGGGGAGCTGTTTTTT. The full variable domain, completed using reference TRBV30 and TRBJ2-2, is SQTIHQWPATLVQPVGSPLSLECTVEGTSNPNLYWYRQAAGRGLQLLFYSVGIGQISSEVPQNLSASRPQDRQFILSSKKLLLSDSGFYLCAWSGGTGELFFGEGSRLTVL.

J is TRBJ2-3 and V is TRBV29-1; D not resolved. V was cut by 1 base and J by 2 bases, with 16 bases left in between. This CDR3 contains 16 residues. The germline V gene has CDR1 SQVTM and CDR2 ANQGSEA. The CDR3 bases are TGCAGCGTTGAAGGGAGCACTCAAGGTTACACAGATACGCAGTATTTT. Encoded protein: CSVEGSTQGYTDTQYF.

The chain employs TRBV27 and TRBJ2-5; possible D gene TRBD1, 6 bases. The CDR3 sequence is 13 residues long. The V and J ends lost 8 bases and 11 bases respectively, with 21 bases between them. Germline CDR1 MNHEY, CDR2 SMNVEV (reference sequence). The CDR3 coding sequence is TGTGCCAGCGGTGAGACAGGAGCAGGGGAGCAGTACTTC. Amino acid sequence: CASGETGAGEQYF.